A single T cell receptor (beta chain) is shown here with its context. The sample contains more than one DNA sequence encoding this CDR3. Profiled with immunoSEQ multiplex PCR; TCRdb holds only in-frame clones, not every one. The sample consists of 400,000 to 450,000 clones, approximately 90% of them appearing once. The data originate from a study of Ad26.COV2.S vaccination and SARS-CoV-2 variants. The CDR3 loop spans 10 amino acids. CDR1 and CDR2 from the germline V gene are SNHLY and FYNNEI. Trimming shortened V by 6 bases and J by 6 bases, and 6 bases separated the two germline ends. Treatment meaning: approximately 18 received Ad26.COV2.S at low or high dose, single or two shots; a few received placebo; per-sample allocation not given. Each sample was drawn 63 days after the first injection (of vaccine or placebo).

The input for sequencing was peripheral blood, taken in a trial of Ad26.COV2.S vaccine versus placebo. This rearrangement joins TRBV2 to TRBJ2-7; a possible D gene is TRBD2 (6 bases). This receptor was obtained from a person aged 18-60 years who received the Ad26.COV2.S COVID-19 vaccine or a placebo. The CDR3 sequence is CASSGGEQYF. Here the CDR3 DNA reads TGTGCCAGCAGCGGGGGCGAGCAGTACTTC.